One and the same sample provided the 11 T cell receptor beta chains below, sequenced in a study of cytomegalovirus exposure and HLA in healthy donors. Primers included in the PCR were 60 Vbeta and 13 Jbeta primers. TCRdb's copy holds only in-frame clones and misses some; the assay was immunoSEQ multiplex PCR. Its table lists 35,000 to 50,000 clones. The sequenced sample was PBMCs. The receptors shown here come from a male donor in good health and CMV-seronegative.

The V and J genes are TRBV5-1 and TRBJ1-1; 8 bases agree with TRBD1. Germline-derived CDR1 and CDR2 are SGHRS and YFSETQ. CDR3 size: 16 residues. J was trimmed by 0 bases and V by 0 bases; bases with no gene match: 4. The CDR3 spells CASSLVGQGVNTEAFF. The CDR3 DNA is TGCGCCAGCAGCTTGGTAGGACAGGGAGTGAACACTGAAGCTTTCTTT.

The rearrangement uses TRBV6-1 and TRBJ1-3; no firm D call. V shed 5 bases and J shed 8 bases, with 10 bases lying between them. The CDR3 extends over 12 amino acids. Germline loops: CDR1 MNHNS, CDR2 SASEGT. This chain's CDR3 is CASSLSRDTIYF. CDR3 DNA sequence: TGTGCCAGCAGTTTATCCCGGGACACCATATATTTT.

CDR3 region: CAISRTPSYEKLFF. In nucleotides, the CDR3 is TGTGCCATCAGTCGGACACCTAGTTACGAAAAACTGTTTTTT. The chain combines TRBV10-3 with TRBJ1-4; possible D gene TRBD1, 5 bases. The V end lost 5 bases, the J end lost 8 bases, and 15 bases lay between the germline ends. Looked up from germline, CDR1 is ENHRY and CDR2 is SYGVKD. The CDR3 sequence is 14 residues long.

This chain connects TRBV30 to TRBJ2-5; D is unclear. V was clipped by 5 bases and J by 7 bases, with 11 bases between them. CDR3 length: 11 residues. The germline CDR1 and CDR2 sequences are GTSNPN and SVGIG (reference sequence). This CDR3 is CAWVIFGTQYF. The CDR3 DNA follows: TGTGCCTGGGTTATCTTCGGGACCCAGTACTTC.

The rearrangement links TRBV2 to TRBJ1-2, with 7 positions matching TRBD1. The ends lost 2 bases at V and 5 bases at J; junction bases unmatched: 5. The CDR3 runs to 14 residues. The germline CDR1 and CDR2 sequences are SNHLY and FYNNEI. The CDR3 coding sequence is TGTGCCAGCAGTGAAAGTACAGGGGTTTATGGCTACACCTTC. Amino acids: CASSESTGVYGYTF.

The chain recombines TRBV7-9 with TRBJ2-7; TRBD1 matches 9 bases. The CDR3 covers 15 residues. The germline CDR1 and CDR2 sequences are SEHNR and FQNEAQ (reference sequence). V was clipped by 5 bases and J by 4 bases; unmatched bases: 9. CDR3 in DNA: TGTGCCAGCAGCAAAATCGGGACAGGGATATACGAGCAGTACTTC. Translated: CASSKIGTGIYEQYF.

The rearrangement links TRBV6-1 to TRBJ2-6, with TRBD1 identical over 7 bases. The V segment lost 6 bases and the J segment 4 bases; nucleotides outside the gene matches: 6. This CDR3 spans 15 amino acids. CDR1 is MNHNS, CDR2 SASEGT, per germline. In nucleotides, the CDR3 is TGTGCCAGCAGGGCCACAGGGGCCGGGGCCAACGTCCTGACTTTC. As protein: CASRATGAGANVLTF.

The V gene is TRBV27, the J gene TRBJ2-3; 10 nucleotides line up with TRBD2. V was clipped by 3 bases and J by 6 bases; unmatched bases: 15. The CDR3 spans 18 residues. In germline, CDR1 is MNHEY, CDR2 SMNVEV (reference sequence). CDR3 protein: CASSFRPFLAGVGDTQYF. DNA for the CDR3: TGTGCCAGCAGTTTCCGTCCCTTTCTAGCGGGAGTAGGGGATACGCAGTATTTT.

CDR3 nucleotides: TGTGCCAGCTCGGGACAGACCTACAATGAGCAGTTCTTC. This codes for CASSGQTYNEQFF. The chain uses TRBV25-1 and TRBJ2-1; TRBD1 matches 7 bases. Germline V gives CDR1 MGHDK, CDR2 SYGVNS. V was pared by 8 bases and J by 2 bases, with 3 bases of the junction left unmatched. CDR3 length: 13 residues.

The chain carries TRBV15 and TRBJ2-7; no definite D call. Trimming stripped 1 base from V and 9 bases from J, with 19 bases between. Germline V gives CDR1 LNHNV, CDR2 YYDKDF (reference sequence). The CDR3 runs 15 residues. CDR3 in DNA: TGTGCCACCAGCAGAGGAGACGTAGCCCTACGATGGCAGTACTTC. It encodes CATSRGDVALRWQYF.

The J gene is TRBJ1-1, the V gene TRBV27, with a possible D match to TRBD1 (5 bases). V gave up 6 bases and J gave up 1 base, with 12 bases separating them. CDR1 MNHEY and CDR2 SMNVEV come from the germline V gene (reference sequence). CDR3 length: 14 residues. This CDR3 reads CASSLGQPNTEAFF. The DNA for the CDR3 is TGTGCCAGCAGCCTCGGACAACCGAACACTGAAGCTTTCTTT.